This TCR beta chain was sequenced for a study of regulatory T cells in long-lasting Graves disease. Findings and caveats of the study: With under 3,500 shared public clonotypes, persistent patients exceeded new patients, who shared about a thousand. Persistent Graves' cases showed lower TCR diversity than newly diagnosed cases. Favored usage of TRBV28, TRBJ1-2 and TRBJ2-5 was recorded in persistent disease. Having only a small sample size may have limited accuracy.

In this sample, this clonotype turned up many times. Its antigen is still unknown. Documented time point: persistent/refractory GD, antithyroid drugs over 5 years with positive TRAb. Researchers made the TCR library from RNA that was extracted from PBMCs. Arm-PCR with iRepertoire HTBI primers amplified the CDR3 regions for these TCR beta libraries. Via MiXCR, TCRdb re-called the multiplex PCR reads, giving one row per CDR3 protein. The sample has 400,000 to 500,000 distinct CDR3 sequences; roughly 21% are singletons. V lost 0 bases and J lost 8, with 8 bases in between. Looked up from germline, CDR1 is DFQATT and CDR2 is SNEGSKA (reference sequence). The CDR3 has 12 residues.

V is TRBV20-1 and J is TRBJ1-5, with D unclear. The sequencing used peripheral blood mononuclear cells (PBMCs), collected when the disease was refractory, from a patient treated with antithyroid drugs. The source of this sequence is a female donor with Graves disease. The CDR3 spells CSARDSLEPQHF. The CDR3 DNA reads as TGCAGTGCTAGAGATTCTTTGGAGCCCCAGCATTTT.